This T cell receptor (beta chain) appears in the sequencing data of a study of T cell changes during pregnancy in multiple sclerosis (dated by TCRdb to the late 2010s). Study-wide context: The study examined how the T cell repertoire changed over the course of pregnancy in women with multiple sclerosis.

The library came from the immunoSEQ multiplex PCR assay. TCRdb stores this immuneACCESS table with in-frame sequences only. Part of the clones is absent; in the studies checked, under half of the shortfall reflects unresolved V genes, and no reason is known for the rest. The sample data list 76,000 or so clones, and about 93% of these were observed just once. The top ten constitute about 0.72% of the sample. From V the trimming removes 4 bases and from J it removes 4 bases, while the gene matches leave 6 bases of the junction unaccounted for. The CDR3 holds 14 amino acids from the cysteine to the phenylalanine. Only the CDR3 DNA is retained, 42 bases long and in frame from the first base. CDR1 LNHDA and CDR2 SQIVND are derived from the germline V gene (reference sequence). Comments on this clone: There is no known antigen for this receptor. No base quality values were provided; no much bigger clone lies one nucleotide off.

The TCR sequence derives from a female donor in good health, enrolled as a control in a pregnancy study. Recombination linked TRBV19 to TRBJ1-1; 7 bases in between match TRBD1. The sample in question was peripheral blood, obtained in the second trimester of pregnancy. The DNA sequence is TGTGCCAGTAGTAACAGGGGTTTGACCACTGAAGCTTTCTTT. Its translation is CASSNRGLTTEAFF.